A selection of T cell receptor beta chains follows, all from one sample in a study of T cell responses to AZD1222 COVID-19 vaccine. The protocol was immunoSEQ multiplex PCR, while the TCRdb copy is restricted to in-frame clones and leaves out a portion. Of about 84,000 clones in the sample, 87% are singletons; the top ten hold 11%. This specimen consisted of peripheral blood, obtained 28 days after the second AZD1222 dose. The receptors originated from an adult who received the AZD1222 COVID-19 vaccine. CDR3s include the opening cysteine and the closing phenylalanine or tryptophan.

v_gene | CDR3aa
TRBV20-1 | CSASAEYSNQPQHF
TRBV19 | CASSIGEGSPLHF
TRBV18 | CASSQITSPARNEQFF
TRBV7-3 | CASSLWTGTEAFF
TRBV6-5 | CAARGTTNEKLFF
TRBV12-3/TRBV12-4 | CASSRTAETQYF
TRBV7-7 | CASSPGTAIKNTGELFF
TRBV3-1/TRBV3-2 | CASSPRGGNSPLHF
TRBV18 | CASSPAGTGGAGYTF
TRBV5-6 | CASSLYGVGTGELFF
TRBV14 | CASSQVQNDEQYF
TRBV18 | CASSPSLAGGSTDTQYF
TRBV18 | CASSPRTGAYNEQFF
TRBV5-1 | CASSGGARGSGAGELFF
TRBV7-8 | CASSFGQGHSYEQYF
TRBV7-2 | CASSQLGQGAPNEQYF
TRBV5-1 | CASSLVYRTGEFNEQFF
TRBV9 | CASSVEGSYGYTF
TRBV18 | CASSPRGAGANEKLFF
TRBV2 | CASSEMAPGELFF
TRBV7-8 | CASSRAGRNQPQHF
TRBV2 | CASSDRDSSYEQYF
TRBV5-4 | CASSRTGGWGYTF
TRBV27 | CASSRIVGAHADTQYF
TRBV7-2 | CASSLGSGFAYNEQFF
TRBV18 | CASSGGPSEFLHF
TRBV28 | CASSFMAGYQETQYF
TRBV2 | CASRRGDQPQHF
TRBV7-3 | CASSLTDSGYEQYF
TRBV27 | CASSLRGARGYEQYF
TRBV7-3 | CASSLAGPNTEQYF
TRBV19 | CASSIGRGQETQYF
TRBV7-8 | CASSLAELRGETQYF
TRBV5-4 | CASSFGDGSYEQYF
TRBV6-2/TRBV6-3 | CASSYSGGAQALHF
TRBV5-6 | CASSLGRVASPLHF